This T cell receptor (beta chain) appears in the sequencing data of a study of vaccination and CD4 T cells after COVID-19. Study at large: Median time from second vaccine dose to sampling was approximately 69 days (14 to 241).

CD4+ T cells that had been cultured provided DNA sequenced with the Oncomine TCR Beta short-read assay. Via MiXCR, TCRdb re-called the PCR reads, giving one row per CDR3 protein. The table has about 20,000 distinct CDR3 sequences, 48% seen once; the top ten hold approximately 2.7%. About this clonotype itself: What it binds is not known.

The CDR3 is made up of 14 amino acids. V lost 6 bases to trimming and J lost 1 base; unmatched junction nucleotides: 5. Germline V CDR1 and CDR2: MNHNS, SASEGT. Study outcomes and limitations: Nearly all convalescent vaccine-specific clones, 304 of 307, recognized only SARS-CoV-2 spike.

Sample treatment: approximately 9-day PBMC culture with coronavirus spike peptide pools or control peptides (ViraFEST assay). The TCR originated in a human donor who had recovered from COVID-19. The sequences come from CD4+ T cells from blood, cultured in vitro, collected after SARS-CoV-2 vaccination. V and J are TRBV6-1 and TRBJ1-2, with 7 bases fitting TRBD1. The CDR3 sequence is CASSRRQGNYGYTF. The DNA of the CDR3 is TGTGCCAGCAGCAGACGACAGGGTAACTATGGCTACACCTTC.